This T cell receptor beta chain is drawn from a study of CD8+ T cells in alopecia areata. Notes on the study in general: The treated group had a single nonresponder, limiting CD8+ expansion-response conclusions.

Regarding treatment: oral pan-JAK inhibitor, 5-10 mg twice daily. Reverse transcription of extracted RNA yielded cDNA, which provided the sequencing template. Repertoires were generated with immunoSEQ multiplex PCR, while TCRdb's copy carries only in-frame clones and drops some. The sample includes about 200,000 clones, around 60% of them seen just once. This clone was detected ten times or more. Its matching antigen is unknown. The CDR3 length is 17 residues. CDR1 is LNHDA and CDR2 is SQIVND in the germline V gene (reference sequence). Trimming cost V 0 bases and J 4 bases, with 15 bases left between them.

V usage is TRBV19 and J usage is TRBJ2-2, with D possibly TRBD1 on 5 matching bases. The starting material was CD4+ T cells sorted from blood, obtained at week 4, from a patient treated with tofacitinib. The source of this sequence is a human donor with alopecia areata. In DNA form, the CDR3 reads TGTGCCAGTAGTATAGATCCACCAGGGCGAATCACCGGGGAGCTGTTTTTT. It codes for CASSIDPPGRITGELFF.